The source of this TCR beta chain is a study of T-cell memory formation after mild COVID-19 (dated by TCRdb to the early 2020s). About the investigation overall: TCR sequence clusters from the two donors were largely donor specific. T-cell clones expanding and contracting after mild COVID-19 in two donors were tracked by longitudinal TCRalpha and TCRbeta repertoire sequencing. The cohort was made up of two young adult volunteers, one female and one male, who were previously healthy.

This clonotype was seen only a few times. Its antigen specificity is not known. Base qualities are not provided; no much larger clone lies one nucleotide away. The research as a whole found: The detection of some responding clones in pre-infection memory suggests that pre-existing cross-reactive memory T cells joined the SARS-CoV-2 response. Balanced CD4/CD8 phenotypes were observed for clones contracting from day 15 to 85, whereas a bias towards CD4+ was observed for a second wave of clones expanding from day 15 to 37. Whether the second-wave clones peaking on day 37 were SARS-CoV-2 specific was not confirmed. Contracting CD4+ clones turned up mainly in the CM and EM memory subsets, whereas EMRA was where CD8+ clones were enriched. Only a couple of mild cases were covered by the study, and larger cohorts that include severe cases with pre-infection samples were considered necessary.

This sample was sequenced with an Illumina NovaSeq 6000. Using 5'RACE with constant-segment primers, TCRalpha and TCRbeta cDNA libraries were constructed, with sample barcodes and unique molecular identifiers added in the process. Trizol reagent was used to extract RNA from every sample. The libraries were amplified in two PCR steps, and the second step added a second sample barcode and Illumina TruSeq adapters. Sequencing of the libraries was done on an Illumina NovaSeq, producing 2 x 150 bp paired-end reads. Turning to the authors' computational methods: With migec v1.2.7, reads were demultiplexed and then collapsed into UMI-guided consensus sequences. With mixcr v2.1.11, UMI consensuses were aligned to TRA and TRB V and J templates and assembled into clonotypes. A clonotype was counted as expanded or contracted only if both edgeR and NoisET called the change significant, with noise models trained on biological replicates. For edgeR calls, the thresholds were a false discovery rate-adjusted p below 0.01 and a log2 fold-change of 1. PCA with hierarchical clustering of max-normalized trajectories of the 1000 most abundant clonotypes was used as exploratory dynamics analysis. Separately sequenced CD4+ and CD8+ repertoires were used to assign the CD4 or CD8 phenotype of responding clones. TCRdb cleaned the public reads at Q25 with fastp, built clones with MiXCR and kept in-frame beta chains. Here each entry gathers all rows of one CDR3 protein and keeps the most common genes and DNA. Here the V and J calls rest on TCRdb's processing, not on the authors' analysis. The sample table contains tens of thousands of distinct CDR3 sequences; only one count was recorded for 9.3% of them. Approximately 1% of the sample is in the top ten clones.

V was cut back by 5 bases and J by 5 bases, leaving a gap of 18 bases between them. CDR1 and CDR2 are drawn from the germline V gene: SGHVT, SQSDAQ. Taken from cysteine to phenylalanine, the CDR3 has 15 residues. The retained sequence is limited to the CDR3, 45 bases, with the frame set at the first base. Ficoll-Paque density gradient centrifugation was the method used to isolate PBMCs. This sequence was found in a man aged 18 to 29 who had mild COVID-19 (a few samples of this study predate the infection). The sample titles of this study are shuffled in the database, so cell type and time point are left out; the donor was told from shared clones. The sample taken for sequencing was PBMCs or a T cell subset sorted from them (not recorded which). The rearranged segments are TRBV7-4 and TRBJ2-5, and possibly TRBD2, on 6 matching bases. The CDR3 here reads CASSLEGGGGETQYF. The DNA sequence is TGTGCCAGCAGCCTGGAGGGAGGTGGAGGGGAGACCCAGTACTTC. The CDR3 plus the reference TRBV7-4 and TRBJ2-5 genes for the other parts give the full variable domain: GAGVSQSPRYKVAKRGRDVALRCDSISGHVTLYWYRQTLGQGSEVLTYSQSDAQRDKSGRPSGRFSAERPERSVSTLKIQRTEQGDSAVYLCASSLEGGGGETQYFGPGTRLLVL.